This T cell receptor (beta chain) was recovered during a study of T cell repertoires in cytomegalovirus infection. Study background: Evidence of both CMV infection and a matching HLA type came from public TCR beta signatures. Findings and caveats of the study: HLA-C-restricted CMV-specific TCR beta clonotypes were dominant in the ex vivo response. Summed frequency of shared TCR beta families picked out CMV carriers who also had the relevant HLA.

V was shortened by 5 bases and J by 2 bases, with 9 bases between the two germline ends. In germline, CDR1 is LNHDA, CDR2 SQIVND (reference sequence). The CDR3 sequence is 13 residues long. As concerns this clonotype: No antigen is known for it.

TCRdb reprocessed the reads via MiXCR and lists one record per CDR3 protein. The sample lists approximately 250,000 distinct CDR3 sequences; approximately 24% were seen once. The sequence was collected from a human donor in good health (CMV status not recorded). Some clones in this sample may be carry-over from other donors' samples. Sequencing was performed on CD8+ T cells from PBMCs. The chain carries TRBV19 and TRBJ2-5; a possible D gene is TRBD1 (5 bases). The CDR3 region is CASSGRVQETQYF. The CDR3, as DNA: TGTGCCAGTAGTGGCAGGGTACAAGAGACCCAGTACTTC.